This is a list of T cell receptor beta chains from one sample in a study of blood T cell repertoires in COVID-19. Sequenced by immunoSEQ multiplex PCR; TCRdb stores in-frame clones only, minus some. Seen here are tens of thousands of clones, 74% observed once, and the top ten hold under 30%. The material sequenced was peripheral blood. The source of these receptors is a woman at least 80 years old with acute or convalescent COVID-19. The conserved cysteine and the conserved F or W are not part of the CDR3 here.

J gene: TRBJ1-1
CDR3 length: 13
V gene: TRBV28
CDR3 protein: ASSPAGVASTEAF

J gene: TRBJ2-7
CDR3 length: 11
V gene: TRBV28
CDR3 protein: ASSFPGLSEQY

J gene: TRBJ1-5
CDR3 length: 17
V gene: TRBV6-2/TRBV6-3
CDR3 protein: ASSYSGTGVSYSNQPQH

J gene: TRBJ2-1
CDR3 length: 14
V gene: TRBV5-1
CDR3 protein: ASSVRSGLAGDEQF

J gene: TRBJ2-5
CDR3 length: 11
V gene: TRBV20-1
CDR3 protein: SASVPVVETQY

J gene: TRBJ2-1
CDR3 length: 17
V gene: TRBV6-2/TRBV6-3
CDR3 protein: ASSYSRRNPGGSYNEQF

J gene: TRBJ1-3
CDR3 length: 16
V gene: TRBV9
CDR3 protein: ASSSDRRQGAYGNTIY

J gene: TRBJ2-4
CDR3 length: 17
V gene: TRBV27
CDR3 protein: ASSPRGLAGGPSYGIQY

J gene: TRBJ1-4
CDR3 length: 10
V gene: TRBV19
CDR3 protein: ASSIGAEKLF

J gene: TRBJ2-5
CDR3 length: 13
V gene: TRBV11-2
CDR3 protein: ASSRRLVGEGTQY

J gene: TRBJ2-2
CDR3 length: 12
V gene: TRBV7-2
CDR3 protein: ASSPSLRRGELF

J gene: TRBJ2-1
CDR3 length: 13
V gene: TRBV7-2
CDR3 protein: ASSFSSGSYNEQF

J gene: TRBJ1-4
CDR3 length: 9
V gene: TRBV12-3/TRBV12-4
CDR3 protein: ASSTGEKLF

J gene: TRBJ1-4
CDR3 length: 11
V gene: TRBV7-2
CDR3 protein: ASRLTGNEKLF

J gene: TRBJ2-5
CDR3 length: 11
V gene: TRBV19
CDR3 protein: ASSPGTVETQY

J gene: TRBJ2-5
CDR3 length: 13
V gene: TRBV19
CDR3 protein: ASSISAGGVETQY